This T cell receptor beta chain was identified during a study of shared clonotypes between healthy human individuals. The CDR3 spans 17 residues. The V gene's germline CDR1 is LGHNA and CDR2 YNFKEQ. The ends lost 0 bases at V and 0 bases at J; junction bases unmatched: 3. Study-level results: The four-donor shared clonotypes exceeded non-shared clonotypes in generation probability, with non-shared ones scoring lower.

A remark on this clone: Its cognate antigen is unknown. The same CDR3 arises from other DNA sequences in this sample as well.

Sequencing was performed with immunoSEQ multiplex PCR; in TCRdb, only in-frame clones are kept and a portion is missing. The sample has approximately 250,000 clones, 50% to 75% seen once. Naive CD45RA+ and memory CD45RA-negative subsets were split from CD4+ cells. Source material: memory CD4+ T cells sorted from blood. Subset: CD45RA-negative fraction. The rearrangement joins TRBV4-2 to TRBJ2-1, with 9 bases identical to TRBD2. This receptor was obtained from a man aged 30-40 years in good health. The CDR3 bases are TGTGCCAGCAGCCAAGATTTACTAGCGGGCTCCTACAATGAGCAGTTCTTC. This encodes CASSQDLLAGSYNEQFF.